This T cell receptor (beta chain) was sequenced during a study of blood T cell repertoires in COVID-19. Background on the study: There were acute and convalescent COVID-19 samples, and they came from the United States, Italy and Spain. T cells, B-cell-depleted T cells, or PBMCs provided the cDNA or gDNA that served as material.

Authors' methods: The authors estimated nucleated cell counts from reference gene primer amplification. Data came from immunoSEQ multiplex PCR; TCRdb stores just in-frame clones and leaves some out. D and trimming were read from the DNA, whereas the V and J calls and clone size are those reported in that table. In the table there are roughly 250,000 clones, 65% to 85% of which are singletons. CDR1 LNHDA and CDR2 SQIVND come from the germline V gene (reference sequence). V was clipped by 10 bases and J by 3 bases, with 12 bases between them. The CDR3 consists of 12 residues. The material sequenced was peripheral blood. The receptor was isolated from a woman aged 35 to 49 with active or convalescent COVID-19. The chain links TRBV19 to TRBJ1-2; tentatively, D is TRBD1 (5 bases). The chain's CDR3 is CATGRGDYGYTF. The CDR3 bases are TGTGCCACCGGGCGGGGGGACTATGGCTACACCTTC.